The present T cell receptor (beta chain) was sequenced within a study of shared clonotypes between healthy human individuals. For this clone: Its antigen is not known.

Study outcomes and limitations: Memory subsets generally showed lower estimated richness than naive subsets. Clonotype sharing among donors was expected to depend on sequencing depth. Several donors had 4% to 5% of their naive CD4 clonotypes in common.

Trimming removed 2 bases from V and 7 bases from J, with 15 bases in between. The V gene's germline CDR1 is SGHNT and CDR2 YYREEE (reference sequence). This CDR3 is built from 14 residues. Roughly 210 ng DNA, approximately 30,000 T cell genomes, went into each sorted-subset replicate PCR. This table comes from immunoSEQ multiplex PCR, and its TCRdb copy is limited to in-frame clones, with some not included. The sample holds 2 million to 2.5 million clones; under 95% are singletons and the top ten take about 0.41%. Specimen: naive CD4+ T cells from PBMCs. Subset here: CD45RA+ positively selected. The chain carries TRBV5-4 and TRBJ1-2, with D hard to call. This receptor was obtained from a young man in good health. Some clones in this sample may be carry-over from other donors' samples. The CDR3 loop is CASSFGPARSGYTF. The CDR3, as DNA: TGTGCCAGCAGCTTCGGCCCGGCAAGAAGTGGCTACACCTTC.